This record looks at one T cell receptor (beta chain) sequence and its context. Via MiXCR, TCRdb re-called the RT-PCR reads, giving one row per CDR3 protein. The repertoire holds more than 450,000 distinct CDR3 sequences, with 6% to 9% as singletons. These data come from a study of response to subunit inactivated influenza vaccine. CDR3 length: 15 amino acids. From germline, CDR1 is SGHRS and CDR2 YFSETQ. The V and J ends lost 4 bases and 6 bases, in that order; junction bases with no gene match: 12. Specimen: PBMCs from blood, collected around 25 months after vaccination. The receptor comes from a man between 50 and 69 years old who received an inactivated influenza vaccine. The V gene is TRBV5-1, the J gene TRBJ1-1, with TRBD1 identical over 7 bases. The CDR3 coding sequence is TGCGCCAGCAGCCTGGAGGGGGCGGGAGGGTCTGAAGCTTTCTTT. Protein product: CASSLEGAGGSEAFF.